This passage covers 28 T cell receptor beta chains from one sample sequenced in a study of T cells in Graves' hyperthyroidism and ophthalmopathy. Researchers amplified the TCR beta CDR3 regions from RNA transcripts. Initially, a first-round RT-PCR of the TCR CDR3 employed the HTBI primer set. Via MiXCR, TCRdb re-called the multiplex PCR reads, giving one row per CDR3 protein. The sample consists of fewer than 750,000 distinct CDR3 sequences, more than 45% of them appearing once. What was sequenced was peripheral blood or thyroid tissue (not recorded which). Receptors originate from a woman aged 18-29 years with Graves' hyperthyroidism.

This clonotype was seen just once. This chain uses TRBV29-1 with TRBJ2-7, with D maybe TRBD1 (6 bases). The CDR3 consists of 12 residues. Germline V CDR1 and CDR2: SQVTM, ANQGSEA. The V end was cut by 5 bases, the J end by 4 bases, with 12 bases between. CDR3 protein: CSVRQDSYEQYF. The CDR3 DNA is TGCAGCGTTCGACAGGATTCTTACGAGCAGTACTTC.

This clonotype was detected ten times or more. This sequence joins TRBV29-1 and TRBJ1-2; a possible D gene is TRBD1 (5 bases). V was trimmed by 2 bases and J by 4 bases, leaving 17 bases between them. Germline V CDR1 and CDR2: SQVTM, ANQGSEA. The CDR3 is 15 amino acids. Here the CDR3 reads CSVEYLGPLLYGYTF. As DNA, the CDR3 is TGCAGCGTTGAATACCTGGGACCATTACTCTATGGCTACACCTTC.

The rearrangement uses TRBV10-3 and TRBJ2-5; tentatively, D is TRBD1 (6 bases). Germline assignment: CDR1 ENHRY and CDR2 SYGVKD. The CDR3 extends over 11 amino acids. CDR3 bases: TGTGCTGCTCTACAGGGAGAGACCCAGTACTTC. This encodes CAALQGETQYF.

The chain joins TRBV20-1 to TRBJ2-2, with 7 positions matching TRBD1. This CDR3 is 14 amino acids long. Germline assignment: CDR1 DFQATT and CDR2 SNEGSKA (reference sequence). Trimming took 5 bases from V and 2 from J; bases not matched to a gene: 5. DNA of the CDR3: TGCAGTGCTGAGGGACAGCCTAACACCGGGGAGCTGTTTTTT. Residues: CSAEGQPNTGELFF.

The chain recombines TRBV7-9 with TRBJ1-5; D is ambiguous. V was cut by 7 bases and J by 11 bases, with 30 bases left in between. CDR3 length: 17 amino acids. CDR1 and CDR2 from the germline V gene are SEHNR and FQNEAQ (reference sequence). CDR3 nucleotides: TGTGCCAGCAACCGGGAAACGGGATCTAGCGAGTCAGAGACCCAGCATTTT. Protein: CASNRETGSSESETQHF.

CDR3 region: CSASTGTGWTRSSPLHF. CDR3 bases: TGCAGTGCTAGTACCGGGACAGGGTGGACCCGTAGTTCACCCCTCCACTTT. The chain combines TRBV20-1 with TRBJ1-6; 9 nucleotides line up with TRBD1. Unmatched junction bases numbered 15, after V lost 3 bases and J lost 9 bases. This CDR3 is 17 amino acids long. Looked up from germline, CDR1 is DFQATT and CDR2 is SNEGSKA (reference sequence).

This chain connects TRBV7-9 to TRBJ1-1, with 8 positions matching TRBD1. The germline V gene encodes CDR1 SEHNR and CDR2 FQNEAQ (reference sequence). CDR3 size: 13 residues. V lost 7 bases to trimming and J lost 3 bases; unmatched junction nucleotides: 4. The CDR3 DNA is TGTGCCAGCACCCTGACAGGGGACACTGAAGCTTTCTTT. Its translation is CASTLTGDTEAFF. Together with reference TRBV7-9 and TRBJ1-1, the CDR3 gives the full variable domain: DTGVSQNPRHKITKRGQNVTFRCDPISEHNRLYWYRQTLGQGPEFLTYFQNEAQLEKSRLLSDRFSAERPKGSFSTLEIQRTEQGDSAMYLCASTLTGDTEAFFGQGTRLTVV.

This clonotype was observed many times. V is TRBV12-3 or TRBV12-4 and J is TRBJ1-1; D unresolved. This CDR3 comprises 10 residues. The V end was cut by 5 bases, the J end by 11 bases, with 9 bases between. In DNA, the CDR3 is TGTGCCAGCAGTCCCCCAGATGCTTTCTTT. Residues: CASSPPDAFF.

This clonotype has a handful of counts. The chain combines TRBV20-1 with TRBJ2-7; TRBD2 might be the D (7 bases). Germline loops: CDR1 DFQATT, CDR2 SNEGSKA (reference sequence). The CDR3 runs to 13 residues. The chain's CDR3 is CSGGREPPYEQYF. CDR3 sequence (DNA): TGCAGCGGGGGGCGGGAGCCCCCCTACGAGCAGTACTTC.

This clonotype appeared many times. The chain employs TRBV3-1 and TRBJ2-5; 10 positions match TRBD2. CDR1 LGHDT and CDR2 YNNKEL come from the germline V gene (reference sequence). The junction had 7 bases not matched to a gene; V was cut back by 0 bases and J by 0 bases. This CDR3 has 18 residues. The CDR3 protein is CASSQDPLAGAYQETQYF. CDR3 bases: TGTGCCAGCAGCCAAGATCCGCTAGCGGGGGCGTACCAAGAGACCCAGTACTTC.

This clonotype has more than one count but fewer than ten. The chain links TRBV30 to TRBJ2-5; D remains ambiguous. The length of the CDR3 is 13 residues. Trimming cost V 2 bases and J 5 bases, with 12 bases left between them. Germline-derived CDR1 and CDR2 are GTSNPN and SVGIG (reference sequence). The CDR3, as DNA: TGTGCCTGGAGTAGTTCTAGGCTGGAGACCCAGTACTTC. Translating it yields CAWSSSRLETQYF.

The rearrangement uses TRBV19 and TRBJ2-6, with TRBD1 matching 8 bases. The CDR3 extends over 15 amino acids. The J segment lost 4 bases and the V segment lost 4 bases, leaving 3 bases of the junction unmatched. The germline V gene encodes CDR1 LNHDA and CDR2 SQIVND (reference sequence). As DNA, the CDR3 is TGTGCCAGTAGTAGGACAGGGACCGGGGCCAACGTCCTGACTTTC. Translation: CASSRTGTGANVLTF.

This clonotype has a count of ten or more. This chain links TRBV12-5 with TRBJ1-1; 7 bases agree with TRBD1. Trimming at V came to 7 bases and at J to 7 bases, leaving 6 bases not matched to a gene. The CDR3 sequence is 12 residues long. The V gene's germline CDR1 is LGHNT and CDR2 FRNRAP. The CDR3 nucleotides read TGTGCTAGTGCCCTCGACAGGGTTGAAGCTTTCTTT. It translates to CASALDRVEAFF.

CDR3: CAISDIVDSSYEQYF. CDR3 bases: TGTGCCATCAGTGATATCGTGGACAGTTCCTACGAGCAGTACTTC. The chain carries TRBV10-3 and TRBJ2-7; D is possibly TRBD1 (6 bases). Germline V gives CDR1 ENHRY, CDR2 SYGVKD. The CDR3 is 15 residues long. Trimming took 3 bases from V and 1 from J, leaving 13 bases between them.

The rearrangement uses TRBV5-1 and TRBJ2-7; the match to TRBD2 covers 9 bases. Germline lookup yields CDR1 SGHRS and CDR2 YFSETQ. CDR3 length: 14 amino acids. V was pared by 4 bases and J by 9 bases, with 11 bases of the junction left unmatched. CDR3 DNA: TGCGCCAGCAGCACAGCGGGAGGCACAGATACGCAGTACTTC. It translates to CASSTAGGTDTQYF.

This chain connects TRBV7-2 to TRBJ1-4, with D possibly TRBD1 on 5 matching bases. This CDR3 comprises 17 residues. The germline V and J ends were trimmed by 5 bases and 6 bases, with 22 bases remaining between them. CDR1 and CDR2 (germline): SGHTA, FQGNSA. The CDR3 loop is CASSRLSGASNDEKLFF. CDR3 coding DNA: TGTGCCAGCAGCCGGCTATCTGGGGCATCCAACGATGAAAAACTGTTTTTT.

The table lists this clonotype with many counts. The V call is TRBV7-2, the J call TRBJ2-6, with a tentative D call TRBD2 (5 bases). CDR3 length: 16 amino acids. The germline CDR1 and CDR2 sequences are SGHTA and FQGNSA. V lost 5 bases to trimming and J lost 0 bases, with 11 bases between them. CDR3 bases: TGTGCCAGCAGCACCCGGGGTGGCTCTGGGGCCAACGTCCTGACTTTC. Translated, it gives CASSTRGGSGANVLTF. The full variable domain, rest sourced from reference TRBV7-2 and TRBJ2-6, is GAGVSQSPSNKVTEKGKDVELRCDPISGHTALYWYRQSLGQGLEFLIYFQGNSAPDKSGLPSDRFSAERTGGSVSTLTIQRTQQEDSAVYLCASSTRGGSGANVLTFGAGSRLTVL.

This clonotype was counted at least ten times. This chain uses TRBV20-1 with TRBJ2-7, with D uncertain. The V end lost 1 base, the J end lost 7 bases, and 5 bases lay between the germline ends. This CDR3 contains 10 residues. Per the germline V gene, CDR1 is DFQATT and CDR2 is SNEGSKA (reference sequence). The CDR3 nucleotides read TGCAGTGCTAGAGTGGAGGAGCAGTACTTC. This sequence encodes CSARVEEQYF.

As regards this clonotype: This may stem from a read error, because a much larger clone lies one nucleotide away. The rearrangement links TRBV12-3 or TRBV12-4 to TRBJ1-5, with TRBD1 matching over 10 bases. Trimming took 3 bases from V and 5 from J; bases not matched to a gene: 4. The CDR3 extends over 15 amino acids. The CDR3 DNA is TGTGCCAGCAGTTTGACAGGGGGCTGGCATCAGCCCCAGCATTTT. Translated: CASSLTGGWHQPQHF.

This clonotype came up a few times. V usage is TRBV29-1 and J usage is TRBJ2-1, with TRBD1 matching over 9 bases. The CDR3 spans 13 residues. CDR1 SQVTM and CDR2 ANQGSEA come from the germline V gene. J was trimmed by 6 bases and V by 6 bases; bases with no gene match: 6. The CDR3: CSVDHRGRNEQFF. CDR3 DNA sequence: TGCAGCGTAGACCACAGGGGGCGCAATGAGCAGTTCTTC.

Comments on this clonotype: This may be a read error, as it is one base from a much larger clone. The chain carries TRBV2 and TRBJ2-7, with 8 bases lining up with TRBD1. The CDR3 is 15 residues long. Looked up from germline, CDR1 is SNHLY and CDR2 is FYNNEI. Losses at the gene ends were 3 bases for V and 7 bases for J; bases not matched to a gene: 11. As DNA, the CDR3 is TGTGCCAGCAGTGAGGACAGGGAGCCGTACAATGAGCAGTACTTC. Translating gives CASSEDREPYNEQYF.

The V and J genes are TRBV29-1 and TRBJ2-1, with a weak D call TRBD2 (6 bases). The CDR3 is 18 amino acids. Trimming took off 4 bases at V and 0 bases at J, with 22 bases between the two ends. CDR1 is SQVTM and CDR2 is ANQGSEA in the germline V gene. CDR3 sequence: CSVALDPRKLASYNEQFF. The CDR3, as DNA: TGCAGCGTTGCTCTGGACCCAAGGAAACTAGCCTCCTACAATGAGCAGTTCTTC.

This clonotype came up many times. The chain couples TRBV10-3 to TRBJ2-7; D unclear. The CDR3 runs 15 residues. Per the germline V gene, CDR1 is ENHRY and CDR2 is SYGVKD. V dropped 3 bases and J dropped 2 bases, with 14 bases sitting between them. As DNA, the CDR3 is TGTGCCATCAGTGAATCCGCTAGGGATACCTACGAGCAGTACTTC. The encoded protein is CAISESARDTYEQYF.

The V gene is TRBV14, the J gene TRBJ1-3, with a possible D match to TRBD2 (5 bases). The DNA matches TRBJ2-3 better at its end, which makes the J call doubtful. The germline CDR1 and CDR2 sequences are SGHDN and FVKESK. The CDR3 extends over 16 amino acids. The CDR3 DNA is TGTGCCAGCAGCCAAGTGGGAGCAACTAGCACAGATACGCAGTATTTT. This encodes CASSQVGATSTDTQYF.

This clonotype came up many times. This sequence joins TRBV4-1 and TRBJ1-5; perhaps TRBD1 as D (6 bases). CDR3 length equals 15 residues. With 1 base removed from V and 4 bases from J, the gap between germline ends came to 11 bases. Germline V gene sequence: CDR1 MGHRA, CDR2 YSYEKL. The CDR3: CASSQGDGTNQPQHF. CDR3 coding DNA: TGCGCCAGCAGCCAAGGTGACGGGACAAATCAGCCCCAGCATTTT.

The chain uses TRBV15 and TRBJ1-2; D not resolved. Per germline, CDR1 LNHNV and CDR2 YYDKDF (reference sequence). This CDR3 region has 13 residues. Trimming removed 1 base from V and 7 bases from J, with 10 bases in between. CDR3 amino acids: CATSRGVVAGYTF. CDR3 nucleotides: TGTGCCACCAGCAGAGGGGTCGTGGCTGGCTACACCTTC.

This chain uses TRBV5-1 with TRBJ2-7; D uncertain. Judging by the DNA end, TRBJ2-1 fits better; the J call may be wrong. Looked up from germline, CDR1 is SGHRS and CDR2 is YFSETQ. This CDR3 comprises 14 residues. CDR3 sequence (DNA): TGCGCCAGCAGCCCCTCGGTTCCGGGCAATGAGCAGTTCTTC. Its translation: CASSPSVPGNEQFF.

This clonotype was seen ten or more times. The rearrangement joins TRBV7-3 to TRBJ2-5, with no clear D. V lost 5 bases and J 5 bases, leaving 9 bases between the germline ends. The CDR3 length is 12 residues. The germline CDR1 and CDR2 sequences are SGHTA and FQGTGA. CDR3 region: CASSHPGETQYF. DNA of the CDR3: TGTGCCAGCAGCCACCCTGGGGAGACCCAGTACTTC.